The 9 T cell receptor beta chains below come from one sample, sequenced in a study of PD-L1 blockade in urothelial cancer. Here immunoSEQ multiplex PCR was the method, and the copy in TCRdb shows in-frame clones only, minus some. Found here are under 120,000 clones, 70% to 85% of them singletons; the top ten hold about 2.2%. The sequencing here drew on PBMCs, taken around atezolizumab (anti-PD-L1) treatment. The receptors were sampled from a man between 50 and 59 years old with urothelial cancer.

The chain links TRBV6-5 to TRBJ1-1; tentative D call: TRBD1 (5 bases). Germline lookup yields CDR1 MNHEY and CDR2 SVGAGI. The V gene lost 5 bases and the J gene lost 4 bases, with 17 bases spanning the gap. This CDR3 has 15 residues. CDR3 loop: CASSPTDLFTTEAFF. Here the CDR3 DNA reads TGTGCCAGCAGTCCGACAGATCTCTTTACCACTGAAGCTTTCTTT.

This clone was counted between two and nine times. Other DNA sequences in the same sample also yield this CDR3. This chain connects TRBV28 to TRBJ1-2; 10 positions agree with TRBD1. Germline V gene sequence: CDR1 MDHEN, CDR2 SYDVKM. Unmatched junction bases numbered 4, after V lost 7 bases and J lost 2 bases. The CDR3 is 14 residues long. The CDR3 DNA follows: TGTGCCAGCATACCGGGACAGGGGAACTATGGCTACACCTTC. Residues: CASIPGQGNYGYTF.

V usage is TRBV27 and J usage is TRBJ2-1; 8 bases fit TRBD1. CDR1 and CDR2 from the germline V gene are MNHEY and SMNVEV (reference sequence). V was clipped by 5 bases and J by 6 bases; unmatched bases: 9. The CDR3 runs 15 residues. Written as DNA, the CDR3 is TGTGCCAGCAGTCCCTCCAGGGGGCTGGGCAATGAGCAGTTCTTC. Translation: CASSPSRGLGNEQFF.

This clone was observed a few times. The V and J genes are TRBV19 and TRBJ1-2, with a tentative D call TRBD1 (6 bases). CDR3 length equals 12 residues. The germline V gene has CDR1 LNHDA and CDR2 SQIVND (reference sequence). Trimming removed 6 bases from V and 4 bases from J, with 9 bases in between. CDR3 sequence: CASRQGAYGYTF. The CDR3 nucleotides are TGTGCCAGTAGACAGGGTGCCTATGGCTACACCTTC.

The CDR3 loop is CASSAYLSGANVLTF. The CDR3 DNA reads as TGTGCCAGCAGTGCCTATCTCTCTGGGGCCAACGTCCTGACTTTC. The chain has TRBV28 and TRBJ2-6; no clear D gene. The CDR3 spans 15 residues. The germline V and J ends were trimmed by 5 bases and 0 bases, with 8 bases remaining between them. The V gene's germline CDR1 is MDHEN and CDR2 SYDVKM.

The chain is built from TRBV5-4 and TRBJ2-5; TRBD2 matches 8 bases. Losses at the gene ends were 0 bases for V and 1 base for J; bases not matched to a gene: 5. Germline V gives CDR1 SGHNT, CDR2 YYREEE (reference sequence). CDR3 length equals 16 residues. The CDR3 DNA is TGTGCCAGCAGCTTGGGTGGGGGACTAGTCCAAGAGACCCAGTACTTC. Protein: CASSLGGGLVQETQYF.

The J gene is TRBJ2-7, the V gene TRBV5-1, with TRBD1 identical over 9 bases. The CDR3 totals 15 residues. Germline CDR1 SGHRS, CDR2 YFSETQ. With 3 bases clipped from V and 1 base from J, the junction kept 5 bases outside the gene matches. The CDR3 spells CASSWTTGGSYEQYF. As DNA, the CDR3 is TGCGCCAGCAGCTGGACGACAGGGGGTTCCTACGAGCAGTACTTC.

This clone was recorded only once. The chain links TRBV7-3 to TRBJ2-2; TRBD1 agrees at 7 bases. The J segment lost 0 bases and the V segment lost 4 bases, leaving 14 bases of the junction unmatched. Germline lookup yields CDR1 SGHTA and CDR2 FQGTGA. There are 19 residues in the CDR3. Written as DNA, the CDR3 is TGTGCCAGCAGCTCGAAACAGGGGCCCAGGGTCGCGAACACCGGGGAGCTGTTTTTT. As protein: CASSSKQGPRVANTGELFF.

The DNA for the CDR3 is TGTGCCAGCAGCCCTAGCGGAGATACGCAGTATTTT. Protein sequence: CASSPSGDTQYF. This rearrangement joins TRBV11-3 to TRBJ2-3; 7 bases match TRBD2. Trimming removed 5 bases from V and 5 bases from J; junction bases left unmatched: 1. CDR3 length equals 12 residues. Germline V gives CDR1 SGHNT, CDR2 YENEEA.